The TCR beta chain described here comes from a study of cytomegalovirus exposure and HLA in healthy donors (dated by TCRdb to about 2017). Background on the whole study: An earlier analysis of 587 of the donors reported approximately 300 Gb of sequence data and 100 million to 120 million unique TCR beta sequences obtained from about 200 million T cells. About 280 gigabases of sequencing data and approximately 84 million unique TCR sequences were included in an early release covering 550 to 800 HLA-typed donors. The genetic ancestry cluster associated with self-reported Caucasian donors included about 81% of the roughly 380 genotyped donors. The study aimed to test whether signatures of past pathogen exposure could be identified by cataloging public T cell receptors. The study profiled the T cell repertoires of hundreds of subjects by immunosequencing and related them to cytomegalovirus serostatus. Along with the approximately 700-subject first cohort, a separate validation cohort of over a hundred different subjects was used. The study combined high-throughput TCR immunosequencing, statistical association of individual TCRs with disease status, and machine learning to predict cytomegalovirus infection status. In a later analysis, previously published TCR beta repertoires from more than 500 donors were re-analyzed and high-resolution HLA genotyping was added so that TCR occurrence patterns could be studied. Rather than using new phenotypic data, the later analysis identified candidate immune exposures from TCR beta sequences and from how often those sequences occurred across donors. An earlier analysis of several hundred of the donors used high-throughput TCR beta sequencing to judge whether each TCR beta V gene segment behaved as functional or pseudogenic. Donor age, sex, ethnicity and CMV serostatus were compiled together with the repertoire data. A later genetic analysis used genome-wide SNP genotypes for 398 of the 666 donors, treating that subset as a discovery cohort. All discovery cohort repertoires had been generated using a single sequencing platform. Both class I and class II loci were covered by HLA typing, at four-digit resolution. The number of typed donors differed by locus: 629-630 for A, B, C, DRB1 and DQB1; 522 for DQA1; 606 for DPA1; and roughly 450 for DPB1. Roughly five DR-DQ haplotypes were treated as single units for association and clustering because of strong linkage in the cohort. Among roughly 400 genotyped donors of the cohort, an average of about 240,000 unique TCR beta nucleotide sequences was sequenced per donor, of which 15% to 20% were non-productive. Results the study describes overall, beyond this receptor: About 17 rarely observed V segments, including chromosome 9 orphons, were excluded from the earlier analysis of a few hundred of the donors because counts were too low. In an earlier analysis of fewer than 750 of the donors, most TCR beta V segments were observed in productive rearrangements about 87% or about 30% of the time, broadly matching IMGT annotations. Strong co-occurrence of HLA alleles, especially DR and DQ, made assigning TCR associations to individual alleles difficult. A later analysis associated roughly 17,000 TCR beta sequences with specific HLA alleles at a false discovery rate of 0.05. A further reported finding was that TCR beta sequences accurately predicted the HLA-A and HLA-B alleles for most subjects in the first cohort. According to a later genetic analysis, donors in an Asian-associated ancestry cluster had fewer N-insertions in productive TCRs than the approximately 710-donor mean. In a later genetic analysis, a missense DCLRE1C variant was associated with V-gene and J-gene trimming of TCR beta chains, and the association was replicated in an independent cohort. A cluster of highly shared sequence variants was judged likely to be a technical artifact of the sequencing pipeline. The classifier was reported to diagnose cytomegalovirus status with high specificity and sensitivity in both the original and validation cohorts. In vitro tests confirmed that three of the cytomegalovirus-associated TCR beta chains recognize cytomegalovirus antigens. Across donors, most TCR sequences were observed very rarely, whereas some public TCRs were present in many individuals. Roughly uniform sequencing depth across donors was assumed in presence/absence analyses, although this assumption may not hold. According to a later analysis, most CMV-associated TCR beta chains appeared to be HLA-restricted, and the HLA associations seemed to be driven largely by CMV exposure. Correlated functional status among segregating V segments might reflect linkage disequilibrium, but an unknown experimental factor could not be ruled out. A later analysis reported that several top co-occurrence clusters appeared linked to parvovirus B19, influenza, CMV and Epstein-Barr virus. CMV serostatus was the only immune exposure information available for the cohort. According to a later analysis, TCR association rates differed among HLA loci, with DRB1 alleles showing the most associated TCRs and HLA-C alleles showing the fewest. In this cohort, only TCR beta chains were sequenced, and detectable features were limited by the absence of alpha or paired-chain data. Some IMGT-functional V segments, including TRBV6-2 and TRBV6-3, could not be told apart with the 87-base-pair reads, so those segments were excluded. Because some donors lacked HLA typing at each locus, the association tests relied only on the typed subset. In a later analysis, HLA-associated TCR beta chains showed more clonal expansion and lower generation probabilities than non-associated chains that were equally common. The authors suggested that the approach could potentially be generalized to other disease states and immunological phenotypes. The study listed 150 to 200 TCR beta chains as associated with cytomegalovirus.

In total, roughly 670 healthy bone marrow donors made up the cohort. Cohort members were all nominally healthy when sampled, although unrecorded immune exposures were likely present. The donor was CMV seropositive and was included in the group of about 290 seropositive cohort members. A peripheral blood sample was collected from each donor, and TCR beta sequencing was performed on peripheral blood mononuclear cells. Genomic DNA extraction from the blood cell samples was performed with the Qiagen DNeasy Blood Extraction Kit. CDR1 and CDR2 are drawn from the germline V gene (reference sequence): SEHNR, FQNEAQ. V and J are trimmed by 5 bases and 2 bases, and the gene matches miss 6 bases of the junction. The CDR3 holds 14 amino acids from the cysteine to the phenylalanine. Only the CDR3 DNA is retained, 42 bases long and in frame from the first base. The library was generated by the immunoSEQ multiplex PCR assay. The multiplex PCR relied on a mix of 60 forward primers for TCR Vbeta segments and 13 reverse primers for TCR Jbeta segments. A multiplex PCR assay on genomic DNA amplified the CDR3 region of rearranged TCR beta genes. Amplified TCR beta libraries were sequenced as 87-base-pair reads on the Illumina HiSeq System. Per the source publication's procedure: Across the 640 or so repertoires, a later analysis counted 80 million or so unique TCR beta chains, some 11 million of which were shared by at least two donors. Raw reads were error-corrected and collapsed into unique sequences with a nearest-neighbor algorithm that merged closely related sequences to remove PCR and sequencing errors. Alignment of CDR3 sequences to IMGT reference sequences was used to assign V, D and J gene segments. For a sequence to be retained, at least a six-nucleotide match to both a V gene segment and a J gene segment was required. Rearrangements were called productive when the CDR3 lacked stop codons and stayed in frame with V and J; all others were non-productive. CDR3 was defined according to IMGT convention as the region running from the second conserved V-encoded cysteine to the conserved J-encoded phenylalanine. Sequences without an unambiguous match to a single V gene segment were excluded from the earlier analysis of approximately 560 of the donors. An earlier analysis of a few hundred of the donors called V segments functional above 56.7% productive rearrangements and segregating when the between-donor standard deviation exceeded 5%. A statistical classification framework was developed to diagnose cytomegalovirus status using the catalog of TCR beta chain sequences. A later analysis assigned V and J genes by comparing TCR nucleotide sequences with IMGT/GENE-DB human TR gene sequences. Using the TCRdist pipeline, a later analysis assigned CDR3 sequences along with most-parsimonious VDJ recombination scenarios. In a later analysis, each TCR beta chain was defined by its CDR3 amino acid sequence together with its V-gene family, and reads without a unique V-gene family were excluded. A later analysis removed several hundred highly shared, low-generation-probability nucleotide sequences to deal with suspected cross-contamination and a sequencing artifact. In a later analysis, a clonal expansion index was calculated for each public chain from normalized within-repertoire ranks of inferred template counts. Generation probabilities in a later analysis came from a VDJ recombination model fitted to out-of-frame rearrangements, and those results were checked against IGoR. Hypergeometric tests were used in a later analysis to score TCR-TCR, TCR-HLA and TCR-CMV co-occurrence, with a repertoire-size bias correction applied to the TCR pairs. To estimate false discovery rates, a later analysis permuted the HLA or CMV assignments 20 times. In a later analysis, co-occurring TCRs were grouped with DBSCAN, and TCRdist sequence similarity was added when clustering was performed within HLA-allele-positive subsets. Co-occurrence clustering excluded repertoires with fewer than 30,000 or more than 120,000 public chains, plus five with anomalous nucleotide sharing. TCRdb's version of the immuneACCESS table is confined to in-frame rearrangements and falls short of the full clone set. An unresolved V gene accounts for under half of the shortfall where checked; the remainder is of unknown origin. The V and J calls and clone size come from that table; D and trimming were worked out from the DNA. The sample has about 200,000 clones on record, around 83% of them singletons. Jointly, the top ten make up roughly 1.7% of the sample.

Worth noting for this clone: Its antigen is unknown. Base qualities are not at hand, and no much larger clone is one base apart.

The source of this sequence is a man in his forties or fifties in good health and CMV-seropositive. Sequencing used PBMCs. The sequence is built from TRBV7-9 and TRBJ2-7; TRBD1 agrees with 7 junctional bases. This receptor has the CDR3 CASSPDRVPYEQYF. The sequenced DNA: TGTGCCAGCAGCCCCGACAGGGTCCCCTACGAGCAGTACTTC.